The 6 T cell receptor beta chains below were found in one sample sequenced in a study of T cells in Graves' hyperthyroidism and ophthalmopathy. Template material for amplifying TCR beta CDR3 regions consisted of RNA transcripts. The TCR CDR3 was amplified in a first-round RT-PCR using the HTBI primer set. TCRdb re-derived calls from the multiplex PCR reads in MiXCR, one entry per CDR3 protein. The sample contains more than 650,000 distinct CDR3 sequences, 12% to 15% of which appear only once. The sequencing sample was made of blood. These receptor sequences come from a woman under 30 with Graves' hyperthyroidism.

About this clonotype: This may be a read error: a much more frequent sequence differs by one nucleotide. The rearrangement joins TRBV7-2 to TRBJ2-7, with D maybe TRBD2 (5 bases). CDR3 size: 14 residues. The germline CDR1 and CDR2 sequences are SGHTA and FQGNSA. The CDR3 bases are TGTGCCAGCAGCTACGGTCGGGAAAACTACGAGCGGTACTTC. Its protein is CASSYGRENYERYF. Drawing the rest from reference TRBV7-2 and TRBJ2-7, the complete variable domain is GAGVSQSPSNKVTEKGKDVELRCDPISGHTALYWYRQSLGQGLEFLIYFQGNSAPDKSGLPSDRFSAERTGGSVSTLTIQRTQQEDSAVYLCASSYGRENYERYFGPGTRLTVT.

This clonotype was seen ten or more times. The chain carries TRBV30 and TRBJ2-7, with D possibly being TRBD1 (5 bases). The CDR3 sequence is 13 residues long. CDR1 and CDR2 (germline): GTSNPN, SVGIG (reference sequence). The V end lost 0 bases, the J end lost 5 bases, and 11 bases lay between the germline ends. CDR3 in amino acids: CAWSVSRVHEQYF. The CDR3 region has the DNA TGTGCCTGGAGTGTAAGCAGGGTCCACGAGCAGTACTTC.

This clonotype has a count of ten or more. The rearrangement joins TRBV7-3 to TRBJ2-1; 8 bases agree with TRBD1. Per germline, CDR1 SGHTA and CDR2 FQGTGA. The J segment lost 6 bases and the V segment lost 5 bases, leaving 9 bases of the junction unmatched. CDR3 length: 15 amino acids. CDR3 bases: TGTGCCAGCAGCCAGGGGGCCTCCTATGGCAATGAGCAGTTCTTC. Its translation is CASSQGASYGNEQFF.

Note on this clonotype: This may arise from a read error, as a much more abundant clone is one base away. The chain couples TRBV2 to TRBJ1-2, with D maybe TRBD1 (6 bases). The CDR3 has 15 residues. Germline V gives CDR1 SNHLY, CDR2 FYNNEI. V was shortened by 8 bases and J by 12 bases, with 28 bases between the two germline ends. CDR3 coding DNA: TGTGCCAGCGGGGGAACAGGGCGCGACTCCTTTATCGACACCTTC. It encodes CASGGTGRDSFIDTF. The whole variable domain, filled in from reference TRBV2 and TRBJ1-2, reads EPEVTQTPSHQVTQMGQEVILRCVPISNHLYFYWYRQILGQKVEFLVSFYNNEISEKSEIFDDQFSVERPDGSNFTLKIRSTKLEDSAMYFCASGGTGRDSFIDTFGSGTRLTVV.

The V call is TRBV14, the J call TRBJ1-4; D is ambiguous. V lost 3 bases, J lost 7 bases, and 9 bases lay in between. The CDR3 spans 13 residues. Germline V gene lookup returns CDR1 SGHDN and CDR2 FVKESK. Written as DNA, the CDR3 is TGTGCCAGCAGCCACCAGGCGGGTGAAAAACTGTTTTTT. It specifies CASSHQAGEKLFF.

This clonotype was picked up a small number of times. The chain links TRBV6-5 to TRBJ2-7; D gene uncertain. Trimming removed 0 bases at V and 2 bases at J, with 11 bases between. In germline, CDR1 is MNHEY, CDR2 SVGAGI. The CDR3 spans 15 residues. The CDR3 DNA reads as TGTGCCAGCAGTTACTCGAATCCAGCTACCTACGAGCAGTACTTC. Protein: CASSYSNPATYEQYF.